This is a list of T cell receptor beta chains from one sample in a study of blood T cell repertoires in COVID-19. Some clones are missing from TCRdb's copy, which holds only in-frame ones; the method was immunoSEQ multiplex PCR. The sample holds a few hundred thousand clones, 87% seen once. Sequences were obtained from PBMCs or T cells enriched from blood (not recorded which). The receptors derive from a woman aged 25-40 years who had recovered from COVID-19. Each CDR3 is given with its conserved first and last residue. The order of the fields is D gene, V gene, CDR3 length, J gene, clone size, CDR3 protein, CDR3 DNA. The D gene is left open where the match is weak. Some rows have no size entry. The others give once, few or many, or a class for an expanded clone.

d_gene: NA
v_gene: TRBV5-8
len: 13
j_gene: TRBJ1-2
abundance: NA
CDR3aa: CASSLDSHLGYTF
CDR3nt: TGTGCCAGCAGCTTGGACAGCCACTTGGGCTACACCTTC

d_gene: NA
v_gene: TRBV6-5
len: 12
j_gene: TRBJ2-2
abundance: NA
CDR3aa: CASSQNTGELFF
CDR3nt: TGTGCCAGCAGCCAAAACACCGGGGAGCTGTTTTTT

d_gene: TRBD1
v_gene: TRBV14
len: 14
j_gene: TRBJ2-2
abundance: once
CDR3aa: CASSRQGATGELFF
CDR3nt: TGTGCCAGCAGCCGACAGGGGGCAACCGGGGAGCTGTTTTTT

d_gene: TRBD2
v_gene: TRBV20-1
len: 14
j_gene: TRBJ2-7
abundance: NA
CDR3aa: CSASRLAGDYEQYF
CDR3nt: TGCAGTGCTAGTAGGCTAGCGGGAGACTACGAGCAGTACTTC

d_gene: NA
v_gene: TRBV7-9
len: 14
j_gene: TRBJ2-7
abundance: NA
CDR3aa: CASSETTGWYEQYF
CDR3nt: TGTGCCAGCAGCGAGACGACAGGTTGGTACGAGCAGTACTTC

d_gene: NA
v_gene: TRBV5-1
len: 16
j_gene: TRBJ1-6
abundance: once
CDR3aa: CASSLVGGRGNSPLHF
CDR3nt: TGCGCCAGCAGCTTGGTGGGTGGTAGGGGAAATTCACCCCTCCACTTT

d_gene: NA
v_gene: TRBV27
len: 13
j_gene: TRBJ2-1
abundance: NA
CDR3aa: CASSHSSYNEQFF
CDR3nt: TGTGCCAGCTCTCACAGCTCCTACAATGAGCAGTTCTTC

d_gene: TRBD1
v_gene: TRBV3-1/TRBV3-2
len: 14
j_gene: TRBJ1-5
abundance: NA
CDR3aa: CASSQGTGPQPQHF
CDR3nt: TGTGCCAGCAGCCAAGGGACAGGGCCACAGCCCCAGCATTTT

d_gene: TRBD1
v_gene: TRBV18
len: 17
j_gene: TRBJ2-1
abundance: NA
CDR3aa: CASSPSWGQGSDNEQFF
CDR3nt: TGTGCCAGCTCACCAAGTTGGGGACAGGGGAGCGACAATGAGCAGTTCTTC

d_gene: TRBD1
v_gene: TRBV5-5
len: 14
j_gene: TRBJ2-2
abundance: NA
CDR3aa: CASSDRANTGELFF
CDR3nt: TGTGCCAGCAGCGACAGGGCGAACACCGGGGAGCTGTTTTTT

d_gene: TRBD2
v_gene: TRBV7-9
len: 15
j_gene: TRBJ2-7
abundance: once
CDR3aa: CASSPIAGDSYEQYF
CDR3nt: TGTGCCAGCAGCCCAATAGCGGGGGACTCCTACGAGCAGTACTTC

d_gene: TRBD1
v_gene: TRBV5-1
len: 14
j_gene: TRBJ2-7
abundance: NA
CDR3aa: CASSSGQGEYEQYF
CDR3nt: TGCGCCAGCAGCTCCGGACAGGGGGAGTACGAGCAGTACTTC

d_gene: NA
v_gene: TRBV3-1/TRBV3-2
len: 15
j_gene: TRBJ1-2
abundance: NA
CDR3aa: CASSPRESAAYGYTF
CDR3nt: TGTGCCAGCAGCCCCCGGGAGTCAGCAGCCTATGGCTACACCTTC

d_gene: TRBD2
v_gene: TRBV7-8
len: 15
j_gene: TRBJ2-1
abundance: NA
CDR3aa: CASSGVLAGLGEQFF
CDR3nt: TGTGCCAGCAGCGGGGTGTTAGCGGGACTGGGAGAGCAGTTCTTC

d_gene: TRBD2
v_gene: TRBV27
len: 15
j_gene: TRBJ2-1
abundance: NA
CDR3aa: CASSLLAGADNEQFF
CDR3nt: TGTGCCAGCAGCCTCCTAGCGGGAGCGGACAATGAGCAGTTCTTC

d_gene: NA
v_gene: TRBV19
len: 16
j_gene: TRBJ2-7
abundance: few
CDR3aa: CASSERALEFLYEQYF
CDR3nt: TGTGCCAGTAGTGAACGCGCACTCGAGTTCCTCTACGAGCAGTACTTC

d_gene: TRBD1
v_gene: TRBV9
len: 16
j_gene: TRBJ1-2
abundance: few
CDR3aa: CASSILGGQGAYGYTF
CDR3nt: TGTGCCAGCAGCATCCTCGGCGGACAGGGCGCCTATGGCTACACCTTC

d_gene: TRBD2
v_gene: TRBV5-1
len: 15
j_gene: TRBJ2-7
abundance: NA
CDR3aa: CASSVIAGDPHEQYF
CDR3nt: TGCGCCAGCAGCGTAATAGCGGGAGATCCCCACGAGCAGTACTTC